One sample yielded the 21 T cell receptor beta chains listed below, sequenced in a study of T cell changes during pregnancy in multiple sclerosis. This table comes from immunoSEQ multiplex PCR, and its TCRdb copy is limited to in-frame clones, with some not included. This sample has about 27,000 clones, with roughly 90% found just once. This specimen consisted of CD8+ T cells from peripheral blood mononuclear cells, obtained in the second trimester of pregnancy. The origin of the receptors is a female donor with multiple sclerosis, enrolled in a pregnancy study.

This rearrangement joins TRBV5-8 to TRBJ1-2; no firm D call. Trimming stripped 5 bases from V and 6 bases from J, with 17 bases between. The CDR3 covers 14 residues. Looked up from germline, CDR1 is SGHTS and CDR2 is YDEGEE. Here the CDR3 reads CASSLGQTSNGYTF. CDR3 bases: TGTGCCAGCAGTCTTGGGCAGACATCTAATGGCTACACCTTC.

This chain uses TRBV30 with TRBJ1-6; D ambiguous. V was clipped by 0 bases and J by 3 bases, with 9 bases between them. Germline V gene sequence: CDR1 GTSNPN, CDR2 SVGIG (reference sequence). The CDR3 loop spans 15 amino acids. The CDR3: CAWSVLAHYNSPLHF. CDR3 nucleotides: TGTGCCTGGAGTGTACTTGCGCACTATAATTCACCCCTCCACTTT.

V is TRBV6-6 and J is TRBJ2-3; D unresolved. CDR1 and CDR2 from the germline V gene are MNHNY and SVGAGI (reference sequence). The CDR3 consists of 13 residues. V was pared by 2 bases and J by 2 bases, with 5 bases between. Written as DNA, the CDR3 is TGTGCCAGCAGTTACCATGTCACAGATACGCAGTATTTT. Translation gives CASSYHVTDTQYF.

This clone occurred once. The CDR3 region is CASSSQTGASNQPQHF. DNA of the CDR3: TGTGCCAGCAGTTCGCAGACAGGGGCCAGCAATCAGCCCCAGCATTTT. The genes are TRBV28 and TRBJ1-5, with 8 bases lining up with TRBD1. The CDR3 extends over 16 amino acids. Germline CDR1 MDHEN, CDR2 SYDVKM. V shed 4 bases and J 1 base; nucleotides not matched to a gene: 6.

The CDR3 here is CASCCRVMNTEAFF. As DNA, the CDR3 is TGTGCCAGCTGTTGCAGGGTTATGAACACTGAAGCTTTCTTT. This rearrangement joins TRBV7-9 to TRBJ1-1; perhaps TRBD1 as D (5 bases). Trimming shortened V by 8 bases and J by 0 bases, and 13 bases separated the two germline ends. This CDR3 is 14 amino acids long. The V gene's germline CDR1 is SEHNR and CDR2 FQNEAQ (reference sequence).

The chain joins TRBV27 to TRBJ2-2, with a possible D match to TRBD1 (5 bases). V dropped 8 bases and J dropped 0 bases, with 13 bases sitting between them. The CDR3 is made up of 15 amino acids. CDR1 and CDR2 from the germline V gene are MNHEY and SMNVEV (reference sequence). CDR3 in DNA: TGTGCCAGCCGCCCATGGGGCGCGAACACCGGGGAGCTGTTTTTT. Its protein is CASRPWGANTGELFF.

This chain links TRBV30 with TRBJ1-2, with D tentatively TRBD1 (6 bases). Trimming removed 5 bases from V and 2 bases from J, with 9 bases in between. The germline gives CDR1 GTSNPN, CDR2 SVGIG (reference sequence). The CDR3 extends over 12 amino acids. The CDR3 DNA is TGTGCCTGGTCACAGGGCAACTATGGCTACACCTTC. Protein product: CAWSQGNYGYTF.

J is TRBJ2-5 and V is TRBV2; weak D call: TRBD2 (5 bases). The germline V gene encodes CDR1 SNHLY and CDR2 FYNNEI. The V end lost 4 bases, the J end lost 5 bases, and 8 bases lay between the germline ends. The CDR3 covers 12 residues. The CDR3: CASSGTSETQYF. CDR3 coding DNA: TGTGCCAGCAGTGGGACTTCCGAGACCCAGTACTTC.

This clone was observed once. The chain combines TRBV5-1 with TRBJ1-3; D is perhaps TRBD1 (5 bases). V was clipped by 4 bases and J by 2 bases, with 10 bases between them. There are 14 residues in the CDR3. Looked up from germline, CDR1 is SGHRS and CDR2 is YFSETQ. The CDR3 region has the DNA TGCGCCAGCAGCACTGGGGGGGCTGGAAACACCATATATTTT. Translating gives CASSTGGAGNTIYF. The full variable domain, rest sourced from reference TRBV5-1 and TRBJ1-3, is KAGVTQTPRYLIKTRGQQVTLSCSPISGHRSVSWYQQTPGQGLQFLFEYFSETQRNKGNFPGRFSGRQFSNSRSEMNVSTLELGDSALYLCASSTGGAGNTIYFGEGSWLTVV.

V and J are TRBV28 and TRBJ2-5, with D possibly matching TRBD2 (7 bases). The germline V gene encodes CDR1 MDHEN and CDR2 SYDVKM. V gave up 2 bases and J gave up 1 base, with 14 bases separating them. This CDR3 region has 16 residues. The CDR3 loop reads CASSLVGGGLQETQYF. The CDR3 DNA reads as TGTGCCAGCAGTTTAGTGGGGGGGGGCCTCCAAGAGACCCAGTACTTC.

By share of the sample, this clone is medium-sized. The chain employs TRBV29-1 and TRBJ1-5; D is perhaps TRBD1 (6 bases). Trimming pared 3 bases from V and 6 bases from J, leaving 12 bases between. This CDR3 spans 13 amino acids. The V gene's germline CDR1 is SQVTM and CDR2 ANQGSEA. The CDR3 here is CSVEAGEGQPQHF. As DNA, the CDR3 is TGCAGCGTTGAGGCAGGGGAAGGTCAGCCCCAGCATTTT. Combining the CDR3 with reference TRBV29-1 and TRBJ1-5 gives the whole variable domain SAVISQKPSRDICQRGTSLTIQCQVDSQVTMMFWYRQQPGQSLTLIATANQGSEATYESGFVIDKFPISRPNLTFSTLTVSNMSPEDSSIYLCSVEAGEGQPQHFGDGTRLSIL.

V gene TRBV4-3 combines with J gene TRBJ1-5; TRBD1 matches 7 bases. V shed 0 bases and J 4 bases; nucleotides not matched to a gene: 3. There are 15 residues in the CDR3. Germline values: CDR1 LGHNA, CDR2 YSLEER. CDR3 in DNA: TGCGCCAGCAGCCAAGATCCGGGACAGAATCAGCCCCAGCATTTT. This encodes CASSQDPGQNQPQHF.

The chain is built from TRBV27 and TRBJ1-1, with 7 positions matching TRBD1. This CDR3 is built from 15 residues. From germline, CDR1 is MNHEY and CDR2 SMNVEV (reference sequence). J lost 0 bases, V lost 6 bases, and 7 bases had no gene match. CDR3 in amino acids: CASSSLTGVNTEAFF. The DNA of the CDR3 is TGTGCCAGCAGCTCGCTTACAGGGGTGAACACTGAAGCTTTCTTT.

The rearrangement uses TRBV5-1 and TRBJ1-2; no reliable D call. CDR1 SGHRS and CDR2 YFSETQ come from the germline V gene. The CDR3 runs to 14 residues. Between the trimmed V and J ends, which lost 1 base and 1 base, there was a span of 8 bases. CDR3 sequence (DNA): TGCGCCAGCAGCTTGTACAGTCTTAACTATGGCTACACCTTC. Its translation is CASSLYSLNYGYTF.

The CDR3 nucleotides read TGTGCCAGCAGTGTGACTAGCGGGGGGCAAGAGACCCAGTACTTC. It translates to CASSVTSGGQETQYF. The V and J genes are TRBV6-4 and TRBJ2-5; TRBD2 aligns across 13 bases. CDR3 length: 15 amino acids. Germline lookup yields CDR1 MRHNA and CDR2 SNTAGT. Germline trimming cut 4 bases from V and 2 bases from J; bases unmatched to any gene: 1.

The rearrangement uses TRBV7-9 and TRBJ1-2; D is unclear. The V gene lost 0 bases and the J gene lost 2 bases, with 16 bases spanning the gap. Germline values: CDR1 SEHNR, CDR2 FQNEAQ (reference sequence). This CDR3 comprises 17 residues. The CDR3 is CASSLAPGVDLNYGYTF. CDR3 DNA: TGTGCCAGCAGCTTAGCTCCCGGGGTGGATCTAAACTATGGCTACACCTTC.

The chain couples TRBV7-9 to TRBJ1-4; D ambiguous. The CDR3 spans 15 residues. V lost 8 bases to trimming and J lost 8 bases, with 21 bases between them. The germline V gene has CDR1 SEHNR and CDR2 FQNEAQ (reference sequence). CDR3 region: CASAFTEDYPEKLFF. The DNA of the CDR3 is TGTGCCAGCGCCTTTACGGAGGACTACCCGGAAAAACTGTTTTTT.

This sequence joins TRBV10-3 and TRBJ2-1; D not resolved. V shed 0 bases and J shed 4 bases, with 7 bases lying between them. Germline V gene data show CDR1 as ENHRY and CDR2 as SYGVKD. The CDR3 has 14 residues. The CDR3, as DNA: TGTGCCATCAGTGAGTCGTCCTTATACAATGAGCAGTTCTTC. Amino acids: CAISESSLYNEQFF.

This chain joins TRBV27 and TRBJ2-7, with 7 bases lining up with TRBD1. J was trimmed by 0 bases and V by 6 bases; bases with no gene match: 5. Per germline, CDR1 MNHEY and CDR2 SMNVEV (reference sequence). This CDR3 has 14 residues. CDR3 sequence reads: CASRKPGGSYEQYF. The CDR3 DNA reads TGTGCCAGCAGGAAACCAGGGGGCTCCTACGAGCAGTACTTC.

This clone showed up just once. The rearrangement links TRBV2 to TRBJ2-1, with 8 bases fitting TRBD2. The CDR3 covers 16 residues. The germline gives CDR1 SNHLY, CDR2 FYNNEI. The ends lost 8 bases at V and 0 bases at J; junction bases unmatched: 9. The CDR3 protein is CASVPGGGPSYNEQFF. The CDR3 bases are TGTGCCAGCGTTCCGGGGGGGGGACCCTCCTACAATGAGCAGTTCTTC. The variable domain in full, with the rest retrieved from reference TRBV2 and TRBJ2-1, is EPEVTQTPSHQVTQMGQEVILRCVPISNHLYFYWYRQILGQKVEFLVSFYNNEISEKSEIFDDQFSVERPDGSNFTLKIRSTKLEDSAMYFCASVPGGGPSYNEQFFGPGTRLTVL.

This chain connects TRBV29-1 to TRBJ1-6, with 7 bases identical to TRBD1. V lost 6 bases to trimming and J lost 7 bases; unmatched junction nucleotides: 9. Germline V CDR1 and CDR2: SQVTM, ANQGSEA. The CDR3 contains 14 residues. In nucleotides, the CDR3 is TGCAGCGTCTCAGCAGGGGGTAAAAATTCACCCCTCCACTTT. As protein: CSVSAGGKNSPLHF.